A single sample is the source of the 14 T cell receptor beta chains below, sequenced in a study of cytomegalovirus exposure and HLA in healthy donors. Both 60 Vbeta primers and 13 Jbeta primers went into the PCR. The protocol was immunoSEQ multiplex PCR, while the TCRdb copy is restricted to in-frame clones and leaves out a portion. This sample yields 95,000 to 150,000 clones, of which more than 55% are seen a single time; approximately 1.4% belongs to the top ten. Sequenced sample: PBMCs. The receptors derive from a man younger than 30 in good health and CMV-seronegative.

The chain recombines TRBV28 with TRBJ2-7, with D perhaps TRBD2 (5 bases). Germline V gene data show CDR1 as MDHEN and CDR2 as SYDVKM. The CDR3 length is 14 residues. V dropped 7 bases and J dropped 6 bases, with 19 bases sitting between them. The CDR3, as DNA: TGTGCCAGCACCCCAGCGGCATTAGGGCTCGAGCAGTACTTC. Amino acids: CASTPAALGLEQYF.

The V gene is TRBV29-1, the J gene TRBJ1-3, with D tentatively TRBD1 (5 bases). V was shortened by 3 bases and J by 4 bases, with 10 bases between the two germline ends. CDR1 and CDR2 (germline): SQVTM, ANQGSEA. This CDR3 contains 13 residues. The chain's CDR3 is CSVDAGPGNTIYF. Written as DNA, the CDR3 is TGCAGCGTTGACGCAGGGCCGGGAAACACCATATATTTT.

The J gene is TRBJ2-5, the V gene TRBV29-1; a weak D match, TRBD1 (6 bases). The CDR3 has 11 amino acids. Germline V lookup: CDR1 SQVTM, CDR2 ANQGSEA. Trimming took 6 bases from V and 7 from J, leaving 12 bases between them. The DNA for the CDR3 is TGCAGCGTAGGAAAACAGGGGACCCAGTACTTC. Its translation is CSVGKQGTQYF.

The rearrangement uses TRBV27 and TRBJ2-7; 11 positions agree with TRBD2. V shed 6 bases and J 6 bases; nucleotides not matched to a gene: 16. The CDR3 totals 17 residues. Germline CDR1 reads MNHEY; CDR2 reads SMNVEV (reference sequence). The CDR3 DNA is TGTGCCAGCAGCCCAGCCCCACTAGCGGGGGTGCCTTTCGAGCAGTACTTC. Its translation is CASSPAPLAGVPFEQYF.

In its sample, this clone was seen a few times. The chain has TRBV28 and TRBJ1-2; D possibly corresponds to TRBD1 (5 bases). CDR1 is MDHEN, CDR2 SYDVKM, per germline. The CDR3 runs 14 residues. The germline V and J ends were trimmed by 5 bases and 3 bases, with 13 bases remaining between them. The CDR3 reads CASSPGKQYYGYTF. In DNA form, the CDR3 reads TGTGCCAGCAGTCCAGGGAAACAGTACTATGGCTACACCTTC.

V is TRBV7-9 and J is TRBJ2-2; the match to TRBD2 covers 12 bases. The CDR3 consists of 17 residues. V lost 5 bases, J lost 7 bases, and 11 bases stayed unmatched. Germline values: CDR1 SEHNR, CDR2 FQNEAQ (reference sequence). The CDR3 nucleotides are TGTGCCAGCAGCCTTCCCCGGACTAGCGGGATTGGCGGGGAGCTGTTTTTT. It specifies CASSLPRTSGIGGELFF.

The V and J genes are TRBV7-6 and TRBJ2-3; 11 bases agree with TRBD2. Germline V gene sequence: CDR1 SGHVS, CDR2 FNYEAQ. The CDR3 length is 15 residues. Trimming cost V 7 bases and J 2 bases; bases outside gene matches: 5. The CDR3 DNA reads as TGTGCCAGCACCCGACTAGCGGGAACCACAGATACGCAGTATTTT. Amino acids: CASTRLAGTTDTQYF.

The gene calls are TRBV6-4 and TRBJ1-4; perhaps TRBD1 as D (6 bases). Trimming left V 4 bases short and J 5 bases short, with 11 bases between. Germline V gives CDR1 MRHNA, CDR2 SNTAGT. The CDR3 covers 14 residues. The CDR3 DNA reads as TGTGCCAGCAGTGCTACAGGGAAAAATGAAAAACTGTTTTTT. Translating it yields CASSATGKNEKLFF.

This clone is a singleton in its sample. The chain employs TRBV28 and TRBJ1-5; 7 nucleotides line up with TRBD1. Germline V CDR1 and CDR2: MDHEN, SYDVKM. The CDR3 runs to 14 residues. V lost 5 bases and J lost 3; bases outside the gene matches: 4. In DNA form, the CDR3 reads TGTGCCAGCAGTCCTGGGACAGTCAATCAGCCCCAGCATTTT. This codes for CASSPGTVNQPQHF.

This chain links TRBV7-2 with TRBJ2-2, with 8 bases lining up with TRBD1. This CDR3 is 15 amino acids long. In germline, CDR1 is SGHTA, CDR2 FQGNSA. Trimming at V came to 2 bases and at J to 5 bases, leaving 4 bases not matched to a gene. The CDR3 loop reads CASSLIQGGTGELFF. The DNA for the CDR3 is TGTGCCAGCAGCTTAATACAGGGGGGTACCGGGGAGCTGTTTTTT.

The genes are TRBV2 and TRBJ2-2; no reliable D call. Germline values: CDR1 SNHLY, CDR2 FYNNEI. Trimming pared 4 bases from V and 5 bases from J, leaving 14 bases between. The CDR3 is 15 amino acids. The CDR3 region is CASSGPTVYTGELFF. In DNA form, the CDR3 reads TGTGCCAGCAGTGGACCCACAGTCTATACCGGGGAGCTGTTTTTT.

V usage is TRBV7-9 and J usage is TRBJ2-1; 12 bases agree with TRBD2. The CDR3 contains 16 residues. Germline CDR1 reads SEHNR; CDR2 reads FQNEAQ (reference sequence). V trimming: 0 bases; J trimming: 9 bases; junction bases outside the gene matches: 6. CDR3 amino acids: CASSLARTSGKGEQFF. CDR3 bases: TGTGCCAGCAGCTTAGCCCGGACTAGCGGGAAGGGTGAGCAGTTCTTC.

The sample holds a few counts of this clone. The chain recombines TRBV7-9 with TRBJ1-4; 9 bases match TRBD1. Trimming at V came to 3 bases and at J to 6 bases, leaving 5 bases not matched to a gene. The CDR3 is 15 amino acids. Per germline, CDR1 SEHNR and CDR2 FQNEAQ (reference sequence). CDR3 sequence: CASSFTGGADEKLFF. Written as DNA, the CDR3 is TGTGCCAGCAGCTTCACAGGGGGCGCGGATGAAAAACTGTTTTTT.

This clone was counted between two and nine times. This rearrangement joins TRBV11-2 to TRBJ2-1; 7 positions match TRBD1. This CDR3 is 15 amino acids long. J gave up 3 bases and V 4 bases, and 6 bases lay outside the gene matches. Germline lookup yields CDR1 SGHAT and CDR2 FQNNGV. CDR3 loop: CASSWGQTLYNEQFF. CDR3 sequence (DNA): TGTGCCAGCAGCTGGGGACAGACTCTCTACAATGAGCAGTTCTTC. Supplemented by reference TRBV11-2 and TRBJ2-1, the full variable domain reads EAGVAQSPRYKIIEKRQSVAFWCNPISGHATLYWYQQILGQGPKLLIQFQNNGVVDDSQLPKDRFSAERLKGVDSTLKIQPAKLEDSAVYLCASSWGQTLYNEQFFGPGTRLTVL.